This T cell receptor beta chain is from a study of T-cell reconstitution after alpha-beta-depleted transplantation in children. This clonotype showed up many times. Preparing the TCRbeta library involved the use of unique molecular identifiers. TCRdb redid the calling of the PCR reads with MiXCR, one entry per CDR3 protein. The profile shows over 400,000 distinct CDR3 sequences, approximately 12% of them singletons. The CDR3 loop spans 17 amino acids. V was trimmed by 1 base and J by 8 bases, leaving 21 bases between them. This specimen was PBMCs from the stem cell graft donor, taken from the stem cell graft. The rearrangement links TRBV12-3 or TRBV12-4 to TRBJ2-4, with a weak D call TRBD2 (6 bases). This clonotype was sampled from a human donor who donated a stem cell graft to a child with combined immunodeficiency. CDR3 DNA sequence: TGTGCCAGCAGTTTAGTAGCGGAATTTGACCCGGCAGACATTCAGTACTTC. It codes for CASSLVAEFDPADIQYF.